This T cell receptor beta chain is drawn from a study of shared clonotypes between healthy human individuals. The J segment lost 3 bases and the V segment lost 5 bases, leaving 6 bases of the junction unmatched. The CDR3 runs to 15 residues. CDR1 and CDR2 (germline): SGHTA, FQGTGA. The repertoire was sequenced with immunoSEQ multiplex PCR; TCRdb's copy has only in-frame clones and lacks some. The sample holds about 2.2 million clones; just over 90% are singletons and the top ten take more than 1.5%. As defined, naive CD8 cells were CD45RO-negative and positively selected for CCR7, with terminally differentiated effector memory CD45RA+ cells excluded.

The chain couples TRBV7-3 to TRBJ2-1; the match to TRBD2 covers 8 bases. The sequencing input was naive CD8+ T cells from PBMCs. The origin of this receptor is a man aged 18 to 29 in good health. Some clones in this sample may be carry-over from other donors' samples. CDR3 protein: CASSKAGGFYNEQFF. CDR3 nucleotide sequence: TGTGCCAGCAGCAAGGCGGGAGGTTTCTACAATGAGCAGTTCTTC.